This record concerns one T cell receptor (beta chain) sequence. This sample also contains other DNA sequences that code for the same CDR3. The method was immunoSEQ multiplex PCR; TCRdb's version includes in-frame clones alone and lacks a portion of them. The table shows roughly 590,000 clones, with nearly 97% occurring only once. Trimming pared 1 base from V and 9 bases from J, leaving 4 bases between. Germline CDR1 is SEHNR and CDR2 is FQNEAQ (reference sequence). This CDR3 comprises 11 residues. The data originate from a study of shared clonotypes between healthy human individuals. The naive CD8 population came from CD45RO-negative cells selected for CCR7, without terminally differentiated effector memory CD45RA+ cells.

The V gene is TRBV7-9, the J gene TRBJ2-1, with D unclear. Sequencing input: naive CD8+ T cells sorted from blood. The clonotype comes from a woman in her twenties or thirties in good health. CDR3 sequence (DNA): TGTGCCAGCAGCTTAGGCGGTGAGCAGTTCTTC. This gives the protein CASSLGGEQFF.